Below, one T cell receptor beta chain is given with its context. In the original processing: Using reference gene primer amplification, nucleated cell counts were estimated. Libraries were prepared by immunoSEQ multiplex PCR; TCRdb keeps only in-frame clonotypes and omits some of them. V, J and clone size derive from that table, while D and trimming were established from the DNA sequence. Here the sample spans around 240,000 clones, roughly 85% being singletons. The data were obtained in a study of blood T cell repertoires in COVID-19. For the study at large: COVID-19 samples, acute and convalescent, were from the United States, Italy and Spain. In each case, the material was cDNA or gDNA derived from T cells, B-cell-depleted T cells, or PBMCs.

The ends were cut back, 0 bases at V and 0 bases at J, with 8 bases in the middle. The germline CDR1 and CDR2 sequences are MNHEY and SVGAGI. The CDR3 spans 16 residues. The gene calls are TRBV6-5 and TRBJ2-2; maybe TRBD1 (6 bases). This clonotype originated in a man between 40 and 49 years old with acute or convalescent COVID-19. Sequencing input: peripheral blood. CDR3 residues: CASSYSWGPNTGELFF. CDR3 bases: TGTGCCAGCAGTTACTCCTGGGGGCCGAACACCGGGGAGCTGTTTTTT.